This T cell receptor beta chain was retrieved from a study of vaccination effects on CD4 cells after COVID-19. Study-wide context: Either the BNT162b2 or mRNA-1273 vaccine was given to participants in two doses. General study results and limits: There was marked clonal contraction among infection- and vaccine-induced clones late after vaccination.

A remark on this clone: What it binds is unknown.

The V gene's germline CDR1 is SNHLY and CDR2 FYNNEI. The CDR3 is made up of 13 amino acids. Trimming pared 6 bases from V and 2 bases from J, leaving 10 bases between. Method: immunoSEQ multiplex PCR; TCRdb's copy keeps in-frame clones and lacks some. The sample has tens of thousands of clones, approximately 70% seen once. Pools of viral peptides were used by the ViraFEST assay to expand antigen-specific CD4+ T cells ahead of sequencing. The culture ran for approximately 10 days, and then CD4+ T cells were isolated. Negative nucleocapsid antibody tests before and after vaccination confirmed no previous SARS-CoV-2 infection. After over 1.5 million PBMC were placed in each well, they were cultured with about 10 IU/ml IL-2 and approximately 9.7 ug/ml peptides. On both days 3 and 7, half of the culture medium was replaced with IL-2 medium.

Sequencing used CD4+ T cells from PBMCs cultured with HCoV-NL63 spike peptides, obtained before COVID-19 vaccination. The TCR sequence derives from a human donor who received a COVID-19 vaccine. The rearrangement joins TRBV2 to TRBJ1-2, with a possible D match to TRBD1 (6 bases). DNA for the CDR3: TGTGCCAGCAGCGCCGGGACAAACTATGGCTACACCTTC. Residues: CASSAGTNYGYTF.